Sequencing of this TCR beta chain was carried out in a study of metastatic and nonmetastatic thyroid tumors. Using MiXCR, TCRdb re-called clones from the PCR reads. The data hold fewer than 20,000 clones, with 23% observed a single time. This clone was detected many times. Additional DNA sequences in this sample encode the identical CDR3. Germline V lookup: CDR1 MNHEY, CDR2 SVGEGT. V trimming: 6 bases; J trimming: 1 base; junction bases outside the gene matches: 11. CDR3 length equals 19 residues. Among the patients, none had received any treatment before thyroid surgery. V usage is TRBV6-2 or TRBV6-3 and J usage is TRBJ2-1, with 14 bases identical to TRBD2. The receptor was isolated from a female donor with papillary thyroid cancer or a benign thyroid nodule (not recorded which). Some clones in this sample may be carry-over from other donors' samples. Sequenced input: adjacent normal tissue. The CDR3 reads CASRRYGTSGSLSYNEQFF. DNA of the CDR3: TGTGCCAGCAGAAGATACGGGACTAGCGGGAGTTTGTCCTACAATGAGCAGTTCTTC.